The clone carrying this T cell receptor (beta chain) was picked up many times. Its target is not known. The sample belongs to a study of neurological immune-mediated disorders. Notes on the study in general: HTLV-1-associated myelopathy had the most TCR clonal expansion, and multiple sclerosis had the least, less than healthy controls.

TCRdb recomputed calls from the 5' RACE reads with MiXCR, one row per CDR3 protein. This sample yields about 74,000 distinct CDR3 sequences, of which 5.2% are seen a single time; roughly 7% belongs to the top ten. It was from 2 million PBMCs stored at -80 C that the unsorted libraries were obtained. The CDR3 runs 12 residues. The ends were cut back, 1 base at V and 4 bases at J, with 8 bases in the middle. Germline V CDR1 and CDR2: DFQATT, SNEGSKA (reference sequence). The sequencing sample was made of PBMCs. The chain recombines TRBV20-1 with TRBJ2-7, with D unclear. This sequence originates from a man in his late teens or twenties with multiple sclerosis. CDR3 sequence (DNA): TGCAGTGCTAGAGCCGAAGGTTACGAGCAGTACTTC. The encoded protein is CSARAEGYEQYF.